One sample yielded the 6 T cell receptor beta chains listed below, sequenced in a study of beta chain features in type 1 diabetes. Findings and limits, study-wide: Across all four CD4+ subsets, people with type 1 diabetes showed modestly shorter TCRB CDR3s.

The authors reverse transcribed all of the isolated RNA, so sequencing captured expressed TCRB transcripts. Profiled with immunoSEQ multiplex PCR; TCRdb holds only in-frame clones, not every one. The repertoire holds 600,000 to 700,000 clones, with around 11% as singletons. These receptors have no known antigen. The specimen was naive CD4+ T cells from blood. All receptors come from a man aged 25 to 40 with type 1 diabetes.

The rearrangement joins TRBV30 to TRBJ1-5, with 8 bases lining up with TRBD1. CDR3 length equals 13 residues. The ends lost 2 bases at V and 8 bases at J; junction bases unmatched: 5. Germline V lookup: CDR1 GTSNPN, CDR2 SVGIG (reference sequence). CDR3 nucleotides: TGTGCCTGGAGTAAGACAGGGGTTGAGCCCCAGCATTTT. It specifies CAWSKTGVEPQHF. Full variable domain (outside the CDR3, taken from reference TRBV30 and TRBJ1-5): SQTIHQWPATLVQPVGSPLSLECTVEGTSNPNLYWYRQAAGRGLQLLFYSVGIGQISSEVPQNLSASRPQDRQFILSSKKLLLSDSGFYLCAWSKTGVEPQHFGDGTRLSIL.

This chain uses TRBV7-2 with TRBJ1-5; 7 positions match TRBD1. The CDR3 spans 13 residues. The germline V gene has CDR1 SGHTA and CDR2 FQGNSA. J was trimmed by 7 bases and V by 6 bases; bases with no gene match: 6. The CDR3 nucleotides read TGTGCCAGCAGTCAGGGGACAGAACAGCCCCAGCATTTT. Encoded protein: CASSQGTEQPQHF.

The rearrangement joins TRBV4-1 to TRBJ1-6; D perhaps matches TRBD1 (6 bases). The CDR3 runs 17 residues. CDR1 is MGHRA and CDR2 is YSYEKL in the germline V gene. V shed 0 bases and J shed 2 bases, with 11 bases lying between them. The CDR3, as DNA: TGCGCCAGCAGCCAAGAGATGGGGGGCGCCTATAATTCACCCCTCCACTTT. As protein: CASSQEMGGAYNSPLHF.

There are a few counts of this clone. The chain couples TRBV25-1 to TRBJ2-7; no firm D call. Trimming shortened V by 5 bases and J by 0 bases, and 8 bases separated the two germline ends. CDR1 and CDR2 from the germline V gene are MGHDK and SYGVNS. This CDR3 contains 13 residues. The CDR3 protein is CASSRQISYEQYF. Written as DNA, the CDR3 is TGTGCCAGCAGTCGGCAAATCTCCTACGAGCAGTACTTC.

V and J are TRBV27 and TRBJ1-2; 10 nucleotides match TRBD1. CDR1 and CDR2 from the germline V gene are MNHEY and SMNVEV (reference sequence). Trimming at V came to 5 bases and at J to 4 bases, leaving 7 bases not matched to a gene. This CDR3 is built from 15 residues. This CDR3 is CASSAGQGRPYGYTF. The CDR3 DNA follows: TGTGCCAGCAGTGCGGGACAGGGGCGACCCTATGGCTACACCTTC.

This chain connects TRBV19 to TRBJ1-1, with D perhaps TRBD1 (6 bases). The CDR3 is made up of 13 amino acids. Trimming removed 3 bases at V and 8 bases at J, with 13 bases between. The germline gives CDR1 LNHDA, CDR2 SQIVND (reference sequence). The CDR3 region has the DNA TGTGCCAGTAGTATTGGGTTCAGGGGAGAAGCTTTCTTT. Encoded protein: CASSIGFRGEAFF.